These 17 T cell receptor beta chains were all obtained from the same sample, sequenced in a study of blood T cell repertoires in COVID-19. Profiled with immunoSEQ multiplex PCR; TCRdb holds only in-frame clones, not every one. The sample gives about 210,000 clones, around 81% of which show up once; 8.5% to 10% is in the top ten. Sequencing was done on a sample of PBMCs or T cells enriched from blood (not recorded which). The receptor source for this set is a woman aged 45-65 years with acute COVID-19.

This clone showed up just a few times. This chain joins TRBV2 and TRBJ1-2, with 7 positions matching TRBD1. J gave up 4 bases and V 8 bases, and 10 bases lay outside the gene matches. CDR3 size: 14 residues. Per the germline V gene, CDR1 is SNHLY and CDR2 is FYNNEI. As DNA, the CDR3 is TGTGCCAGCCTGAGGGACAGTCAAACCTATGGCTACACCTTC. Its translation is CASLRDSQTYGYTF.

The chain is built from TRBV18 and TRBJ1-5; D is uncertain. This CDR3 region has 15 residues. Trimming left V 6 bases short and J 4 bases short, with 16 bases between. CDR1 and CDR2 from the germline V gene are KGHSH and LQKENI. CDR3 DNA: TGTGCCAGCTCCCAGGTGGGCGCCAATAATCAGCCCCAGCATTTT. It encodes CASSQVGANNQPQHF.

This clone was seen a single time. The rearrangement uses TRBV3-1 (or the pseudogene TRBV3-2) and TRBJ2-1; perhaps TRBD2 as D (6 bases). The V gene's germline CDR1 is LGHDT and CDR2 YNNKEL (reference sequence). This CDR3 contains 11 residues. V gave up 3 bases and J gave up 9 bases, with 6 bases separating them. This chain's CDR3 is CASSQGGEQFF. CDR3 in DNA: TGTGCCAGCAGCCAGGGGGGTGAGCAGTTCTTC.

V gene TRBV27 combines with J gene TRBJ1-5; D is unresolved. V gave up 3 bases and J gave up 6 bases, with 9 bases separating them. Looked up from germline, CDR1 is MNHEY and CDR2 is SMNVEV (reference sequence). The CDR3 covers 13 residues. The CDR3 sequence: CASSLTPGQPQHF. The CDR3 nucleotides are TGTGCCAGCAGTTTGACGCCGGGTCAGCCCCAGCATTTT.

This clone has a handful of counts. The CDR3 DNA follows: TGCGCCAGCAGCCAAGCCGGAGTTAGCCAGCCCCAGCATTTT. Its protein product is CASSQAGVSQPQHF. The chain combines TRBV4-3 with TRBJ1-5; D is unclear. Germline CDR1 reads LGHNA; CDR2 reads YSLEER. The CDR3 totals 14 residues. Trimming took off 1 base at V and 7 bases at J, with 11 bases between the two ends.

The CDR3 DNA is TGTGCCAGCAGCCCGGGACTAGCGGTTGGCTCCTACGAGCAGTACTTC. The encoded protein is CASSPGLAVGSYEQYF. This sequence joins TRBV11-3 and TRBJ2-7; 11 bases are a match to TRBD2. The germline V gene encodes CDR1 SGHNT and CDR2 YENEEA. The V gene end was trimmed by 5 bases and the J gene end by 0 bases; junction bases not matched to a gene: 6. This CDR3 is built from 16 residues. Complete variable domain (other parts from reference TRBV11-3 and TRBJ2-7): EAGVVQSPRYKIIEKKQPVAFWCNPISGHNTLYWYLQNLGQGPELLIRYENEEAVDDSQLPKDRFSAERLKGVDSTLKIQPAELGDSAVYLCASSPGLAVGSYEQYFGPGTRLTVT.

The chain has TRBV27 and TRBJ2-7, with D perhaps matching TRBD2 (6 bases). The V end was cut by 6 bases, the J end by 6 bases, with 15 bases between. CDR1 MNHEY and CDR2 SMNVEV come from the germline V gene (reference sequence). This CDR3 comprises 13 residues. CDR3 coding DNA: TGTGCCAGCAGCCCCCGCCCGGGGGTCGAGCAGTACTTC. As protein: CASSPRPGVEQYF.

This rearrangement joins TRBV6-4 to TRBJ2-1, with 10 bases that match TRBD2. From germline, CDR1 is MRHNA and CDR2 SNTAGT. The CDR3 spans 16 residues. V lost 6 bases, J lost 2 bases, and 7 bases stayed unmatched. This CDR3 is CASSPRTSGAYNEQFF. For the CDR3, the DNA is TGTGCCAGCAGCCCCAGGACTAGCGGAGCCTACAATGAGCAGTTCTTC.

V usage is TRBV13 and J usage is TRBJ1-1; D remains ambiguous. The ends were cut back, 5 bases at V and 4 bases at J, with 14 bases in the middle. The CDR3 runs 14 residues. CDR1 is PRHDT and CDR2 is FYEKMQ in the germline V gene (reference sequence). CDR3 coding DNA: TGTGCCAGCAGCCCCTTGCGGGCCCCCACTGAAGCTTTCTTT. Translating gives CASSPLRAPTEAFF.

The chain couples TRBV7-9 to TRBJ1-2, with 8 bases lining up with TRBD1. Germline CDR1 and CDR2: SEHNR and FQNEAQ (reference sequence). CDR3 length: 15 residues. V was clipped by 6 bases and J by 6 bases; unmatched bases: 12. The CDR3: CASSPFGAGGDGYTF. The CDR3 nucleotides read TGTGCCAGCAGTCCCTTCGGGGCAGGGGGCGATGGCTACACCTTC.

The rearrangement links TRBV7-2 to TRBJ2-7; TRBD2 aligns across 9 bases. Trimming removed 5 bases from V and 1 base from J; junction bases left unmatched: 6. CDR3 length equals 15 residues. CDR1 is SGHTA, CDR2 FQGNSA, per germline. CDR3 nucleotides: TGTGCCAGCAGCATAGGGCGGGAGGGGTCCTACGAGCAGTACTTC. Its translation: CASSIGREGSYEQYF.

The chain links TRBV25-1 to TRBJ2-3; TRBD1 matches 9 bases. The CDR3 runs to 15 residues. CDR1 is MGHDK and CDR2 is SYGVNS in the germline V gene. V was clipped by 1 base and J by 5 bases; unmatched bases: 4. DNA for the CDR3: TGTGCCAGCAGTGAATTACAGGGGGCTGGAGATACGCAGTATTTT. It specifies CASSELQGAGDTQYF.

This chain connects TRBV9 to TRBJ2-5; TRBD2 is a possible D gene (6 bases). Germline CDR1 SGDLS, CDR2 YYNGEE. V gave up 0 bases and J gave up 4 bases, with 19 bases separating them. The CDR3 sequence is 17 residues long. As DNA, the CDR3 is TGTGCCAGCAGCGTAGAAGAGGAGGGGCTAGTGATAGAGACCCAGTACTTC. Amino acid sequence: CASSVEEEGLVIETQYF.

CDR3 sequence (DNA): TGTGCCAGCAGCTCTCCGGGACAGGGGATGGCAGATACGCAGTATTTT. Its translation is CASSSPGQGMADTQYF. V and J are TRBV11-2 and TRBJ2-3; 10 bases are a match to TRBD1. The germline CDR1 and CDR2 sequences are SGHAT and FQNNGV. The CDR3 consists of 16 residues. J was trimmed by 4 bases and V by 4 bases; bases with no gene match: 8. Drawing the rest from reference TRBV11-2 and TRBJ2-3, the complete variable domain is EAGVAQSPRYKIIEKRQSVAFWCNPISGHATLYWYQQILGQGPKLLIQFQNNGVVDDSQLPKDRFSAERLKGVDSTLKIQPAKLEDSAVYLCASSSPGQGMADTQYFGPGTRLTVL.

This clone has only a few counts. The chain employs TRBV28 and TRBJ1-2; 8 bases line up with TRBD1. The V gene end was trimmed by 6 bases and the J gene end by 8 bases; junction bases not matched to a gene: 20. The CDR3 totals 17 residues. CDR1 is MDHEN and CDR2 is SYDVKM in the germline V gene. CDR3 loop: CASRDYDHRGGPIGYTF. The CDR3 DNA reads as TGTGCCAGCAGAGATTACGACCACAGGGGGGGGCCTATCGGCTACACCTTC.

The chain combines TRBV9 with TRBJ2-7, with D perhaps TRBD2 (5 bases). CDR3 length: 15 amino acids. The germline gives CDR1 SGDLS, CDR2 YYNGEE. V was pared by 4 bases and J by 6 bases, with 20 bases between. The CDR3 DNA follows: TGTGCCAGCAGCCCGACTTGGTCCGGGGTCCGCGAGCAGTACTTC. Its protein is CASSPTWSGVREQYF.

The CDR3 loop reads CASSVEGLAENIQYF. The CDR3 DNA reads TGTGCCAGCAGCGTAGAAGGTCTAGCGGAAAACATTCAGTACTTC. The chain recombines TRBV9 with TRBJ2-4, with 7 bases aligning to TRBD2. The J segment lost 5 bases and the V segment lost 0 bases, leaving 5 bases of the junction unmatched. The CDR3 is 15 residues long. The germline V gene encodes CDR1 SGDLS and CDR2 YYNGEE.